This T cell receptor beta chain derives from a study of HIV-infected patients and healthy controls. Study conclusions and caveats: HIV-infected patients and controls differed significantly in mean usage of eight alpha and eight beta V genes.

cDNA was made from approximately 0.55 ug RNA using alpha and beta constant primers. Separate chain-specific third strand synthesis with multiplexing indices produced the alpha and beta libraries. TCRdb re-analysed the 5' RACE reads in MiXCR, keeping a single row per CDR3 protein. Among approximately 15,000 distinct CDR3 sequences listed, 9% to 15% were seen once. Germline V gene data show CDR1 as SGHAT and CDR2 as FQDESV (reference sequence). The CDR3 is 14 residues long. V was cut by 5 bases and J by 1 base, with 10 bases left in between. This clonotype was detected ten times or more. Its target is not known. Roughly three months, about 14 weeks, into antiretroviral therapy, follow-up blood was collected. Whole blood was used without fractionation, so all unsorted peripheral T cells were included.

The receptor was isolated from an adult with HIV infection. The donor label of this sample is uncertain. The material sequenced was blood, taken during antiretroviral therapy. V and J are TRBV11-1 and TRBJ2-3; D remains ambiguous. CDR3 bases: TGTGCCAGCAGCCTAGGATGGGGCACAGATACGCAGTATTTT. Translated: CASSLGWGTDTQYF.